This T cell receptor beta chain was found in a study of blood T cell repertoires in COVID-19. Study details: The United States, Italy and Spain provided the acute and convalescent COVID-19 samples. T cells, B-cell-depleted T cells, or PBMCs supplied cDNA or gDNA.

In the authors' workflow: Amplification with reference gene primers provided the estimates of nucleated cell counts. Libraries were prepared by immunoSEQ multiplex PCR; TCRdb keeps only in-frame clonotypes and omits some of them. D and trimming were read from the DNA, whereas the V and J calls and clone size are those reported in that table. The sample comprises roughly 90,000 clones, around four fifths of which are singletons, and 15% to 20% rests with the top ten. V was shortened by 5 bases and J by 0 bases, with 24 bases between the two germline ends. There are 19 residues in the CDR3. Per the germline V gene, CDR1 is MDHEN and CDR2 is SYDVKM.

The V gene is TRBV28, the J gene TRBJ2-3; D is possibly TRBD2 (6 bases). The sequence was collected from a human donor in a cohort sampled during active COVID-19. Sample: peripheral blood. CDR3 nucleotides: TGTGCCAGCAGTCCGGCGGCGTCGCTAGCGCGACCTAGCACAGATACGCAGTATTTT. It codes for CASSPAASLARPSTDTQYF.